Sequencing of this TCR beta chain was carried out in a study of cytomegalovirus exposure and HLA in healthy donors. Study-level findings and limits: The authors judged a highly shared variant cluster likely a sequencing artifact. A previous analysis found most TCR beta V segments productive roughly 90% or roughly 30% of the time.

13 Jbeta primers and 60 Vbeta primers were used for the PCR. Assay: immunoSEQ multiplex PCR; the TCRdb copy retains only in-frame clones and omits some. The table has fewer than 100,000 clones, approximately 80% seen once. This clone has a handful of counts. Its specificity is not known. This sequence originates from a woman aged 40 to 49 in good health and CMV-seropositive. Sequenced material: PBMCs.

The DNA of the CDR3 is TGTGCATTCACGTACGTCCCCGGACATATATATTGTGAAGCTTTCTTT. This translates into CAFTYVPGHIYCEAFF. This sequence joins TRBV12-2 and TRBJ1-1; the table's D call, TRBD1, was not checked against the DNA. TRBV12-2 is noted as a pseudogene. The CDR3 is 16 amino acids.